This T cell receptor beta chain was obtained from a study of T cell responses to AZD1222 COVID-19 vaccine. Whole-study findings and limits: Clonal diversity was possibly underestimated, and the donors were mostly white British, with more females.

Second-dose recipients at about 4 or about 12 weeks were treated as one pooled group. CDR1 SQVTM and CDR2 ANQGSEA come from the germline V gene. V lost 7 bases and J 0 bases, leaving 12 bases between the germline ends. CDR3 length equals 13 residues. TCRdb keeps only in-frame clones here, not all; method: immunoSEQ multiplex PCR. The repertoire consists of 120,000 to 150,000 clones, with more than 70% occurring once and the leading ten covering around 3.1%. On this clone itself: As yet, its antigen is unknown.

This TCR was recovered from an adult who received the AZD1222 COVID-19 vaccine. The rearrangement links TRBV29-1 to TRBJ2-5; the D gene is possibly TRBD2 (6 bases). This material consisted of peripheral blood, taken 28 days after the second AZD1222 dose. The CDR3 DNA is TGCAGCGGCAACGGAGGGAACCAAGAGACCCAGTACTTC. This translates into CSGNGGNQETQYF.